This T cell receptor beta chain was retrieved from a study of blood T cell repertoires in COVID-19. Study summary: The samples span acute and convalescent COVID-19 from the United States, Italy and Spain. In each case, the material was cDNA or gDNA derived from T cells, B-cell-depleted T cells, or PBMCs.

The CDR3 contains 15 residues. Per germline, CDR1 SEHNR and CDR2 FQNEAQ (reference sequence). V shed 4 bases, J shed 11 bases, and the junction held 7 bases outside the gene matches. Measured with immunoSEQ multiplex PCR; TCRdb has only the in-frame clones, and not every one. The table records approximately 150,000 clones, roughly 78% of them present only once. The sequence derives from a woman in her fifties or sixties with COVID-19, enrolled during active disease. Sequenced input: peripheral blood. The chain is built from TRBV7-9 and TRBJ1-6; 11 nucleotides align to TRBD1. The CDR3 bases are TGTGCCAGCAGCTCTCAAGGGACAGGGGGGACACCCCTCCACTTT. Translating gives CASSSQGTGGTPLHF.